The 26 T cell receptor beta chains reported below all come from one sample, sequenced in a study of blood T cells in healthy people across ages. Primers used in a second PCR of roughly 6 to 11 cycles were a sample-barcoded 5' primer and a J-beta primer mix. One entry per CDR3 protein results from TCRdb running MiXCR on the 5' RACE reads. This table has around 1,500,000 distinct CDR3 sequences, roughly 30% appearing once. Sequenced input: blood. The receptors come from a woman between 25 and 40 years old in good health.

This clonotype was recorded many times. The genes are TRBV18 and TRBJ2-1, with 13 bases matching TRBD2. This CDR3 region has 14 residues. Trimming cost V 6 bases and J 7 bases; bases outside gene matches: 3. Germline V gene lookup returns CDR1 KGHSH and CDR2 LQKENI. The CDR3: CASSWTSGRNEQFF. The CDR3 DNA is TGTGCCAGCTCGTGGACTAGCGGGAGAAATGAGCAGTTCTTC.

This clonotype was seen at least ten times. V and J are TRBV5-1 and TRBJ2-7; D is unclear. Trimming stripped 2 bases from V and 3 bases from J, with 9 bases between. CDR1 is SGHRS and CDR2 is YFSETQ in the germline V gene. The CDR3 spans 13 residues. The CDR3 bases are TGCGCCAGCAGCTTCAGGAAAAGCTACGAGCAGTACTTC. It specifies CASSFRKSYEQYF.

Ten or more counts support this clonotype. J is TRBJ2-1 and V is TRBV20-1; no definite D call. V gave up 0 bases and J gave up 8 bases, with 8 bases separating them. Per the germline V gene, CDR1 is DFQATT and CDR2 is SNEGSKA (reference sequence). CDR3 length equals 12 residues. DNA for the CDR3: TGCAGTGCTAGAGATCTTTCGGATGAGCAGTTCTTC. Encoded protein: CSARDLSDEQFF.

This clonotype has more than one count but fewer than ten. The CDR3 region is CASSLGSWNTEAFF. The CDR3 DNA reads as TGTGCCAGCAGCTTGGGATCATGGAACACTGAAGCTTTCTTT. The V gene is TRBV5-6, the J gene TRBJ1-1; D is unresolved. The CDR3 loop spans 14 amino acids. V was trimmed by 0 bases and J by 1 base, leaving 7 bases between them. Germline CDR1 reads SGHDT; CDR2 reads YYEEEE.

The chain joins TRBV24-1 to TRBJ1-2; D is uncertain. This CDR3 has 14 residues. Germline CDR1 reads KGHDR; CDR2 reads SFDVKD. Trimming took off 3 bases at V and 4 bases at J, with 11 bases between the two ends. Here the CDR3 DNA reads TGTGCCACCAGTGATCGGCGGAACCCCTATGGCTACACCTTC. Residues: CATSDRRNPYGYTF.

This clonotype turned up a few times. One end of the junction fails to match germline, which may point to a read error. The DNA for the CDR3 is TGTGCCTCCAGCAGAGAGGCAGGGGTCCAAGAGACCCAGTACTTC. Its translation is CASSREAGVQETQYF. This chain connects TRBV15 to TRBJ2-5; D is possibly TRBD1 (6 bases). The V gene's germline CDR1 is LNHNV and CDR2 YYDKDF (reference sequence). This CDR3 comprises 15 residues.

This clonotype has a handful of counts. The chain recombines TRBV14 with TRBJ2-3; 8 positions match TRBD2. Per the germline V gene, CDR1 is SGHDN and CDR2 is FVKESK. With V trimmed by 0 bases and J by 14 bases, 16 bases remained unmatched. The CDR3 consists of 16 residues. The CDR3 sequence is CASSQDTSPRLAGLYF. CDR3 bases: TGTGCCAGCAGCCAAGACACCTCCCCCCGGCTAGCGGGTTTGTATTTT.

The rearrangement joins TRBV2 to TRBJ2-1; D gene uncertain. V was trimmed by 10 bases and J by 5 bases, leaving 12 bases between them. The CDR3 runs to 12 residues. CDR1 and CDR2 (germline): SNHLY, FYNNEI. As DNA, the CDR3 is TGTGCCACCGCGGACCTAAACAATGAGCAGTTCTTC. This translates into CATADLNNEQFF.

The rearrangement joins TRBV7-3 to TRBJ1-1; the match to TRBD1 covers 7 bases. V shed 5 bases, J shed 4 bases, and the junction held 7 bases outside the gene matches. CDR3 length: 14 residues. CDR1 and CDR2 (germline): SGHTA, FQGTGA. The CDR3 loop is CASSATGVVTEAFF. Here the CDR3 DNA reads TGTGCCAGCAGCGCCACAGGGGTGGTCACTGAAGCTTTCTTT.

This clonotype was detected only a few times. This chain uses TRBV7-2 with TRBJ2-3, with 12 bases that match TRBD2. Germline V gene sequence: CDR1 SGHTA, CDR2 FQGNSA. CDR3 length: 15 amino acids. J gave up 5 bases and V 5 bases, and 5 bases lay outside the gene matches. CDR3 region: CASSIQLAGGDTQYF. CDR3 nucleotide sequence: TGTGCCAGCAGCATCCAACTAGCGGGAGGAGATACGCAGTATTTT.

CDR3 DNA sequence: TGCAGTGCTAGAGATCGGGTGGAGGGGGCTAACTATGGCTACACCTTC. This encodes CSARDRVEGANYGYTF. The chain combines TRBV20-1 with TRBJ1-2; tentatively, D is TRBD1 (6 bases). Germline V gives CDR1 DFQATT, CDR2 SNEGSKA (reference sequence). This CDR3 is 16 amino acids long. V was cut by 0 bases and J by 0 bases, with 14 bases left in between.

CDR3 loop: CASSLRQGAIYEQYF. CDR3 bases: TGCGCCAGCAGCCTCAGACAGGGGGCTATCTACGAGCAGTACTTC. The rearrangement links TRBV4-1 to TRBJ2-7, with 10 bases matching TRBD1. Trimming at V came to 4 bases and at J to 3 bases, leaving 6 bases not matched to a gene. CDR3 length: 15 amino acids. Per the germline V gene, CDR1 is MGHRA and CDR2 is YSYEKL.

With regard to this clonotype: A read error may explain this, as a much larger clone is one base away. The gene calls are TRBV28 and TRBJ2-7, with D maybe TRBD2 (5 bases). The germline gives CDR1 MDHEN, CDR2 SYDVKM. The CDR3 is made up of 15 amino acids. The CDR3 coding sequence is TGTGCCGGCAGTCCACGAGCGGTTCTGTCCTACGAGCAGTACTTC. Translation gives CAGSPRAVLSYEQYF.

There are a few counts of this clonotype. The J gene is TRBJ2-5, the V gene TRBV7-9, with D maybe TRBD2 (5 bases). The CDR3 has 15 residues. Germline CDR1 SEHNR, CDR2 FQNEAQ (reference sequence). V was cut by 5 bases and J by 4 bases, with 17 bases left in between. The CDR3 bases are TGTGCCAGCAGCCTCCCGGACGGAGGATTAGAGACCCAGTACTTC. It translates to CASSLPDGGLETQYF.

V gene TRBV7-7 combines with J gene TRBJ2-5; 9 bases align to TRBD2. Germline V gene sequence: CDR1 SSHAT, CDR2 FNYEAQ (reference sequence). This CDR3 comprises 15 residues. Trimming cost V 2 bases and J 11 bases; bases outside gene matches: 12. In DNA, the CDR3 is TGTGCCAGCAGCTTATCTAGCGGGGACCTCAATGAGCAGTACTTC. Protein product: CASSLSSGDLNEQYF.

The rearrangement joins TRBV20-1 to TRBJ2-1, with 8 bases aligning to TRBD2. With 0 bases clipped from V and 9 bases from J, the junction kept 7 bases outside the gene matches. The CDR3 runs to 14 residues. From germline, CDR1 is DFQATT and CDR2 SNEGSKA (reference sequence). The CDR3 DNA reads TGCAGTGCTAGAGACGGGCGGGGGGCAGGTGAGCAGTTCTTC. Protein: CSARDGRGAGEQFF.

This clonotype was recorded only once. The V call is TRBV6-1, the J call TRBJ1-5; TRBD1 matches at 7 bases. V shed 6 bases and J 0 bases; nucleotides not matched to a gene: 11. From germline, CDR1 is MNHNS and CDR2 SASEGT. The CDR3 contains 17 residues. The CDR3 DNA sequence: TGTGCCAGCAGACCCGACAGGGTCTCATATAGCAATCAGCCCCAGCATTTT. Translation gives CASRPDRVSYSNQPQHF.

This clonotype was detected a few times. The chain couples TRBV7-2 to TRBJ1-2, with D maybe TRBD1 (5 bases). The germline CDR1 and CDR2 sequences are SGHTA and FQGNSA. Deletions cut 2 bases from V and 5 bases from J, with 15 bases between. The CDR3 has 15 residues. The CDR3 region is CASSLHAGPGYGYTF. The CDR3 nucleotides are TGTGCCAGCAGCTTACACGCGGGGCCAGGTTATGGCTACACCTTC.

This clonotype showed up many times. This chain links TRBV10-3 with TRBJ2-7; D is ambiguous. The CDR3 is made up of 16 amino acids. Trimming took off 2 bases at V and 2 bases at J, with 16 bases between the two ends. Germline lookup yields CDR1 ENHRY and CDR2 SYGVKD. CDR3 region: CAISEVTPALTYEQYF. The CDR3 region has the DNA TGTGCCATCAGTGAGGTCACTCCTGCCTTAACCTACGAGCAGTACTTC.

The chain uses TRBV7-3 and TRBJ2-1; TRBD1 might be the D (5 bases). Germline lookup yields CDR1 SGHTA and CDR2 FQGTGA. This CDR3 spans 13 amino acids. V was shortened by 5 bases and J by 10 bases, with 15 bases between the two germline ends. The CDR3 nucleotides are TGTGCCAGCAGCCGGCCAGGGAATTACGAGCAGTTCTTC. Its translation is CASSRPGNYEQFF.

V and J are TRBV2 and TRBJ1-1, with TRBD1 as a possible D gene (5 bases). The V and J ends lost 9 bases and 5 bases respectively, with 19 bases between them. CDR3 length: 14 amino acids. The germline CDR1 and CDR2 sequences are SNHLY and FYNNEI. CDR3 nucleotide sequence: TGTGCCAGTGCCGGTGAGGCAGGGAGGACTGAAGCTTTCTTT. Its protein is CASAGEAGRTEAFF.

To note about this clonotype: A read error is possible here, since a much larger clone lies one base away. The chain is built from TRBV28 and TRBJ2-4; D remains unclear. Matching the DNA end better, TRBJ2-7 makes the J call doubtful. CDR3 length: 14 residues. Per the germline V gene, CDR1 is MDHEN and CDR2 is SYDVKM. The CDR3 sequence: CACSLVQRPYEQYF. The CDR3 coding sequence is TGTGCCTGCAGTTTAGTGCAGAGACCCTACGAGCAGTACTTC.

This clonotype showed up just a few times. V and J are TRBV20-1 and TRBJ2-4, with D tentatively TRBD2 (5 bases). The CDR3 sequence is 13 residues long. V was trimmed by 6 bases and J by 6 bases, leaving 15 bases between them. The V gene's germline CDR1 is DFQATT and CDR2 SNEGSKA (reference sequence). The CDR3 nucleotides are TGCAGTGCCGAGGGAGCGGAGAGAAACATTCAGTACTTC. Protein sequence: CSAEGAERNIQYF.

The table lists this clonotype with a few counts. A much larger clone is a single base away; this may be a read error. V and J are TRBV6-6 and TRBJ1-5; D may be TRBD1 (5 bases). V was shortened by 2 bases and J by 6 bases, with 11 bases between the two germline ends. The CDR3 runs 14 residues. Germline values: CDR1 MNHNY, CDR2 SVGAGI (reference sequence). In DNA, the CDR3 is TGTGCCAGCAGTTACCCATCAGGGCCTCAGCCCCAGCATTTT. This translates into CASSYPSGPQPQHF.

A few counts support this clonotype. The chain is built from TRBV28 and TRBJ2-6; D assignment may be TRBD1 or TRBD2 (6 bases each). Between the trimmed V and J ends, which lost 10 bases and 4 bases, there was a span of 17 bases. The length of the CDR3 is 15 residues. Germline CDR1 and CDR2: MDHEN and SYDVKM. CDR3 region: CATVWGAEGANVLTF. The CDR3 DNA follows: TGTGCCACTGTCTGGGGGGCGGAAGGGGCCAACGTCCTGACTTTC.

CDR3 sequence reads: CASNSGRASPEQFF. CDR3 sequence (DNA): TGTGCCAGCAATAGCGGGAGGGCTTCCCCAGAGCAGTTCTTC. V is TRBV12-3 or TRBV12-4 and J is TRBJ2-1, with 11 bases aligning to TRBD2. The V and J ends lost 7 bases and 10 bases, in that order; junction bases with no gene match: 9. The CDR3 extends over 14 amino acids.